This T cell receptor (beta chain) derives from a study of blood T cells in healthy people across ages. About the research overall: About one barcoded beta molecule was captured per two T cells (by template switching).

Trimming stripped 6 bases from V and 5 bases from J, with 13 bases between. CDR3 length: 13 amino acids. Findings of the study overall: Naive CD4+ cells and diversity were both higher in long-lived donors than in aged donors.

Note on this clonotype: Its antigen remains unknown.

Sample-barcoded 5' priming and a J-beta primer mix drove a second PCR of roughly 6 to 12 cycles. TCRdb called the 5' RACE reads again in MiXCR, with one record for every CDR3 protein. The sample has 1.4 million to 1.5 million distinct CDR3 sequences, around 39% seen once; the top ten hold 7.9%. Staff drew roughly 10 milliliters of peripheral blood from each donor. What was sequenced was blood. This clonotype was obtained from a woman younger than 30 in good health. The chain employs TRBV12-3 or TRBV12-4 and TRBJ1-1; D is possibly TRBD1 (5 bases). The CDR3 coding sequence is TGTGCCAGCAGGGCCACGGGGGTAACTGAAGCTTTCTTT. Protein product: CASRATGVTEAFF.